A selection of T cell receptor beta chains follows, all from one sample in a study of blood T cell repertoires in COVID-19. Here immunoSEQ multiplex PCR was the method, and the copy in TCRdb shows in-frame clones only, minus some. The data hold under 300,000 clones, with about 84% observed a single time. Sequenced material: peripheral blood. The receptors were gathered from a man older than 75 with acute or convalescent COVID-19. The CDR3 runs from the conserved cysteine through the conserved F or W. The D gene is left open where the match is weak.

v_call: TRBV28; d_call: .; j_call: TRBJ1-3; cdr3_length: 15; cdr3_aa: CASSFGSLSGNTIYF; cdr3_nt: TGTGCCAGCAGTTTCGGGAGCCTATCTGGAAACACCATATATTTT
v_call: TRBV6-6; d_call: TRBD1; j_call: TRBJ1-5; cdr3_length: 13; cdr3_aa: CASTQDRGQPQHF; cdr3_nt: TGTGCCAGCACCCAGGACAGGGGTCAGCCCCAGCATTTT
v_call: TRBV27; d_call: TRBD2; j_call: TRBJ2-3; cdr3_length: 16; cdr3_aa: CASSLGRGTSTDTQYF; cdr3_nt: TGTGCCAGCAGTTTGGGGCGGGGGACTAGCACAGATACGCAGTATTTT
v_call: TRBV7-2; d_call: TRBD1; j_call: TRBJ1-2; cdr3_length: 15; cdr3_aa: CASSSRQGSNYGYTF; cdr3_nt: TGTGCCAGCAGCTCCCGACAGGGTTCTAACTATGGCTACACCTTC
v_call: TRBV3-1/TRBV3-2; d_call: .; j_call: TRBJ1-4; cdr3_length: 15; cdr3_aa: CASSQDRQGREKLFF; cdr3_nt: TGTGCCAGCAGCCAAGATCGCCAGGGAAGGGAAAAACTGTTTTTT
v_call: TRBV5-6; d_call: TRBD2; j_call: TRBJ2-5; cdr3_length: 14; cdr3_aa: CASRGVSSPGTQYF; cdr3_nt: TGTGCCAGCCGGGGGGTCTCCTCCCCGGGGACCCAGTACTTC
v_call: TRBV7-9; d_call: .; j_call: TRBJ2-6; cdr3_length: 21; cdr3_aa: CASSITQLDSKKSSGANVLTF; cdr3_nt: TGTGCCAGCAGCATCACACAACTCGACAGTAAGAAAAGCTCTGGGGCCAACGTCCTGACTTTC
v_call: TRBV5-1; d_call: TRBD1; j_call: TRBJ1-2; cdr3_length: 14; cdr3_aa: CASSRRDRADGYTF; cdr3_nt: TGCGCCAGCAGCCGGAGGGACAGGGCGGATGGCTACACCTTC
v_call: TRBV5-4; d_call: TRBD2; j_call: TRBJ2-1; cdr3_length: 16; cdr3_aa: CASSLRLREGPNEQFF; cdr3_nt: TGTGCCAGCAGCTTGAGATTGCGGGAGGGCCCCAATGAGCAGTTCTTC
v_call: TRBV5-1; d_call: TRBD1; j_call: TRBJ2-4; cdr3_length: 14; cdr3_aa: CASSSQGAQNIQYF; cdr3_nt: TGCGCCAGCAGCTCCCAGGGGGCCCAAAACATTCAGTACTTC
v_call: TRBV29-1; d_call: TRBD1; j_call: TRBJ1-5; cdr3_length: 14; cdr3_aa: CSVSGTGVNQPQHF; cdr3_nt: TGCAGCGTTTCCGGGACAGGAGTTAATCAGCCCCAGCATTTT
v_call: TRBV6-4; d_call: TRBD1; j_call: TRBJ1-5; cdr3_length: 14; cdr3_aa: CASSESQGVGRQHF; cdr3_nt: TGTGCCAGCAGTGAAAGCCAGGGGGTAGGGCGCCAGCATTTT
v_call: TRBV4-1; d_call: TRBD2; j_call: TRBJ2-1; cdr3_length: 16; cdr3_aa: CASSSTGTSGHNEQFF; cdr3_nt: TGCGCCAGCAGCTCAACCGGGACTAGCGGCCACAATGAGCAGTTCTTC
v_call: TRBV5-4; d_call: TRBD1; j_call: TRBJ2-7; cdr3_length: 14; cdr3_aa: CATRPRDSLYEQYF; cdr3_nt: TGTGCCACCCGTCCCCGGGACAGTCTCTACGAGCAGTACTTC
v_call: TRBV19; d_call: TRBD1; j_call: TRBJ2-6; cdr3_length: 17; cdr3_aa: CASSQDRGLGGANVLTF; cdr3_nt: TGTGCCAGTAGTCAGGACAGGGGGCTTGGTGGGGCCAACGTCCTGACTTTC
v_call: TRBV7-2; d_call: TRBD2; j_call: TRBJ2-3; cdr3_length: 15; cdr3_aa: CASTYPGGREDTQYF; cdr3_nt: TGTGCCAGCACCTACCCGGGGGGGCGCGAAGATACGCAGTATTTT
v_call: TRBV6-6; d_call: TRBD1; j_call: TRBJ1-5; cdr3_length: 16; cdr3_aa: CASSSYMGQGDQPQHF; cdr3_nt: TGTGCCAGCAGCAGCTACATGGGGCAGGGGGATCAGCCCCAGCATTTT
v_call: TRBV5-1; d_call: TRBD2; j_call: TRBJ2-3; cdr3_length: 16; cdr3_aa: CASHLVLAGSTDTQYF; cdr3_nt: TGCGCCAGCCACCTTGTTCTAGCGGGGAGTACAGATACGCAGTATTTT
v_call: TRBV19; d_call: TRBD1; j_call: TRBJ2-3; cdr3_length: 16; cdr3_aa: CASSIQGTASTDTQYF; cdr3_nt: TGTGCCAGTAGTATACAGGGGACAGCCAGCACAGATACGCAGTATTTT
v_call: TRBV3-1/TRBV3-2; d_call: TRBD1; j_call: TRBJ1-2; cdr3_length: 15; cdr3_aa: CASSYQTGGSYGYTF; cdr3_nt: TGTGCCAGCAGCTACCAGACAGGGGGCTCCTATGGCTACACCTTC
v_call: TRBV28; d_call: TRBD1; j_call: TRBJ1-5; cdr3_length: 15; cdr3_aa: CASSTPQGAHQPQHF; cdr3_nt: TGTGCCAGCAGTACCCCGCAGGGGGCGCATCAGCCCCAGCATTTT
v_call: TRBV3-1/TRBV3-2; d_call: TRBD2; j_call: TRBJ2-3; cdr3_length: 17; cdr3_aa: CASSLLGTSGSLDTQYF; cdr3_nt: TGTGCCAGCAGCCTACTTGGGACTAGCGGGAGTTTGGATACGCAGTATTTT
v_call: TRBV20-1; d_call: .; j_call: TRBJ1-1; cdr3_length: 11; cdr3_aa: CSAEGNTEAFF; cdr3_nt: TGCAGTGCTGAGGGGAACACTGAAGCTTTCTTT